The 29 T cell receptor beta chains listed next were all sequenced from one sample in a study of OX40 agonist ivuxolimab in advanced cancers. Measured with immunoSEQ multiplex PCR; TCRdb has only the in-frame clones, and not every one. The data show 50,000 or so clones, 65% to 90% seen once. Source: CD4+ or CD8+ T cells sorted from blood, taken in a trial of the OX40 agonist ivuxolimab. The receptors shown here come from an adult with an advanced solid tumor such as melanoma, head and neck, liver or kidney cancer.

This clone was seen only a few times. The chain carries TRBV9 and TRBJ2-5; D is unresolved. V was cut by 4 bases and J by 5 bases, with 12 bases left in between. The CDR3 runs 13 residues. CDR1 and CDR2 (germline): SGDLS, YYNGEE. The CDR3 DNA follows: TGTGCCAGCAGCAGAAGAGGTGGGGAGACCCAGTACTTC. It yields the protein CASSRRGGETQYF. The whole variable domain, remainder taken from reference TRBV9 and TRBJ2-5, is DSGVTQTPKHLITATGQRVTLRCSPRSGDLSVYWYQQSLDQGLQFLIQYYNGEERAKGNILERFSAQQFPDLHSELNLSSLELGDSALYFCASSRRGGETQYFGPGTRLLVL.

This clone was observed a handful of times. V and J are TRBV19 and TRBJ1-5, with a weak D call TRBD1 (6 bases). The CDR3 runs to 13 residues. V was clipped by 11 bases and J by 6 bases, with 17 bases between them. Germline CDR1 and CDR2: LNHDA and SQIVND (reference sequence). In nucleotides, the CDR3 is TGTGCCTCCGGTCACAGGGCGGGTCAGCCCCAGCATTTT. Translation gives CASGHRAGQPQHF.

The chain employs TRBV18 and TRBJ1-1; the D is unclear. There are 13 residues in the CDR3. Germline CDR1 KGHSH, CDR2 LQKENI. Trimming took off 0 bases at V and 8 bases at J, with 10 bases between the two ends. The chain's CDR3 is CASSPPSWAEAFF. The CDR3 DNA follows: TGTGCCAGCTCACCACCGTCTTGGGCCGAAGCTTTCTTT.

In its sample, this clone was seen once. J is TRBJ2-7 and V is TRBV5-1; 11 bases are a match to TRBD2. Germline V lookup: CDR1 SGHRS, CDR2 YFSETQ. V shed 4 bases, J shed 0 bases, and the junction held 21 bases outside the gene matches. The CDR3 loop spans 21 amino acids. The CDR3 is CASSRAAGRLAGGRSSYEQYF. The CDR3 DNA reads TGCGCCAGCAGCCGGGCGGCAGGGAGGCTAGCGGGAGGAAGGAGCTCCTACGAGCAGTACTTC.

This clone was observed a few times. V is TRBV2 and J is TRBJ2-2; 9 positions agree with TRBD2. V shed 7 bases and J 13 bases; nucleotides not matched to a gene: 10. CDR3 size: 13 residues. CDR1 and CDR2 from the germline V gene are SNHLY and FYNNEI. Here the CDR3 reads CASNSGRGAVLFF. The CDR3, as DNA: TGTGCCAGCAATAGCGGGAGAGGGGCTGTGCTGTTTTTT.

This sequence joins TRBV7-3 and TRBJ2-1; possible D gene TRBD2, 6 bases. The germline V gene encodes CDR1 SGHTA and CDR2 FQGTGA. The germline V and J ends were trimmed by 5 bases and 6 bases, with 14 bases remaining between them. The CDR3 runs 14 residues. The CDR3 DNA is TGTGCCAGCAGCCCAAGGAGGGCCGGCAATGAGCAGTTCTTC. This codes for CASSPRRAGNEQFF.

In DNA, the CDR3 is TGTGCCAGCAGGATGGACTTCCAAACAGATACGCAGTATTTT. Translating gives CASRMDFQTDTQYF. This chain links TRBV6-1 with TRBJ2-3; D may be TRBD2 (5 bases). CDR3 length equals 14 residues. Trimming left V 6 bases short and J 3 bases short, with 13 bases between. Per the germline V gene, CDR1 is MNHNS and CDR2 is SASEGT.

The CDR3 region is CASSSLGQGGNSPLHF. The DNA for the CDR3 is TGTGCCAGCAGTTCGCTAGGACAGGGTGGCAATTCACCCCTCCACTTT. The chain recombines TRBV27 with TRBJ1-6; 8 bases agree with TRBD1. The CDR3 covers 16 residues. Germline-derived CDR1 and CDR2 are MNHEY and SMNVEV (reference sequence). The trim removed 4 bases at V and 7 bases at J, leaving 9 bases unmatched.

This sequence joins TRBV9 and TRBJ2-5, with 8 positions matching TRBD2. Germline CDR1 and CDR2: SGDLS and YYNGEE. V was clipped by 3 bases and J by 5 bases; unmatched bases: 6. There are 14 residues in the CDR3. CDR3 loop: CASSAQGGRETQYF. The CDR3 nucleotides read TGTGCCAGCAGCGCTCAAGGCGGGAGGGAGACCCAGTACTTC.

V usage is TRBV2 and J usage is TRBJ1-1; TRBD1 might be the D (5 bases). Germline V gene sequence: CDR1 SNHLY, CDR2 FYNNEI. The CDR3 has 14 amino acids. V was trimmed by 7 bases and J by 5 bases, leaving 17 bases between them. CDR3 bases: TGTGCCAGCACTCAGGCGGGACGGAGGACTGAAGCTTTCTTT. It codes for CASTQAGRRTEAFF.

This clone was observed a handful of times. The chain carries TRBV6-1 and TRBJ1-5; tentative D call: TRBD1 (6 bases). Per the germline V gene, CDR1 is MNHNS and CDR2 is SASEGT. CDR3 length: 15 amino acids. Between the trimmed V and J ends, which lost 5 bases and 0 bases, there was a span of 11 bases. The CDR3 bases are TGTGCCAGCAGTACACAGGGCTATAGCAATCAGCCCCAGCATTTT. Its protein product is CASSTQGYSNQPQHF.

This clone was seen a few times. The chain uses TRBV6-1 and TRBJ1-1; D remains unclear. Trimming removed 9 bases at V and 5 bases at J, with 10 bases between. This CDR3 is built from 11 residues. In germline, CDR1 is MNHNS, CDR2 SASEGT. CDR3 bases: TGTGCCAGTCCCCAGGAGACTGAAGCTTTCTTT. Translated: CASPQETEAFF.

The V gene is TRBV19, the J gene TRBJ2-1, with a weak D call TRBD2 (6 bases). The length of the CDR3 is 16 residues. The V end was cut by 4 bases, the J end by 7 bases, with 20 bases between. Germline CDR1 LNHDA, CDR2 SQIVND (reference sequence). CDR3 protein: CASSRGDFQVLNEQFF. The CDR3 nucleotides read TGTGCCAGTAGTAGAGGGGACTTCCAGGTTTTGAATGAGCAGTTCTTC.

The V and J genes are TRBV7-2 and TRBJ1-2, with 9 bases that match TRBD1. The CDR3 consists of 13 residues. Unmatched junction bases numbered 5, after V lost 5 bases and J lost 7 bases. Germline-derived CDR1 and CDR2 are SGHTA and FQGNSA. CDR3 nucleotides: TGTGCCAGCAGCCCGACAGGGGGACGTGGCTACACCTTC. The encoded protein is CASSPTGGRGYTF.

J is TRBJ2-3 and V is TRBV7-2, with 9 bases identical to TRBD1. The J segment lost 4 bases and the V segment lost 5 bases, leaving 7 bases of the junction unmatched. Germline CDR1 is SGHTA and CDR2 is FQGNSA. The CDR3 has 15 residues. CDR3 in amino acids: CASSQNRGPADTQYF. CDR3 bases: TGTGCCAGCAGCCAGAACAGGGGGCCGGCAGATACGCAGTATTTT.

Comment on this clone: The sample holds other DNA sequences that translate to the same CDR3. This chain uses TRBV20-1 with TRBJ1-4; D might be TRBD1 (6 bases). Trimming cost V 6 bases and J 8 bases, with 10 bases left between them. The CDR3 is made up of 11 amino acids. Germline assignment: CDR1 DFQATT and CDR2 SNEGSKA (reference sequence). The CDR3 DNA is TGCAGTGCGGGGGCGCGGGAAAAACTGTTTTTT. This translates into CSAGAREKLFF.

V gene TRBV10-3 combines with J gene TRBJ2-3; 10 nucleotides align to TRBD2. Looked up from germline, CDR1 is ENHRY and CDR2 is SYGVKD. The V segment lost 2 bases and the J segment 6 bases; nucleotides outside the gene matches: 5. This CDR3 region has 15 residues. The CDR3 spells CAISETSGTRDTQYF. The DNA for the CDR3 is TGTGCCATCAGTGAGACTAGCGGGACGCGGGATACGCAGTATTTT.

The sample holds a few counts of this clone. Other DNA variants within this sample encode the same CDR3. This chain connects TRBV5-4 to TRBJ2-2, with 7 bases fitting TRBD1. Germline trimming cut 2 bases from V and 0 bases from J; bases unmatched to any gene: 4. Germline V gene data show CDR1 as SGHNT and CDR2 as YYREEE (reference sequence). The CDR3 extends over 16 amino acids. The CDR3 DNA reads TGTGCCAGCAGCTTTTACAGGGGCGCGAACACCGGGGAGCTGTTTTTT. Protein product: CASSFYRGANTGELFF.

This chain joins TRBV5-1 and TRBJ2-7, with 9 bases matching TRBD2. With V trimmed by 0 bases and J by 0 bases, 1 base remained unmatched. The CDR3 extends over 15 amino acids. Germline CDR1 reads SGHRS; CDR2 reads YFSETQ. CDR3 bases: TGCGCCAGCAGCTTGGATAGCGGGAGCTCCTACGAGCAGTACTTC. It encodes CASSLDSGSSYEQYF.

This clone was counted between two and nine times. The sample contains more than one DNA sequence encoding this CDR3. The chain employs TRBV7-9 and TRBJ1-1, with D maybe TRBD1 (5 bases). Between the trimmed V and J ends, which lost 2 bases and 3 bases, there was a span of 7 bases. CDR3 size: 13 residues. The V gene's germline CDR1 is SEHNR and CDR2 FQNEAQ (reference sequence). CDR3 DNA: TGTGCCAGCAGCTTAACGGGGGACACTGAAGCTTTCTTT. Its translation is CASSLTGDTEAFF.

This sequence joins TRBV5-1 and TRBJ1-2, with 7 bases aligning to TRBD1. Germline-derived CDR1 and CDR2 are SGHRS and YFSETQ. This CDR3 is 15 amino acids long. V was pared by 0 bases and J by 3 bases, with 5 bases of the junction left unmatched. CDR3 in DNA: TGCGCCAGCAGCTTGGACCCCCAGGGGGACTATGGCTACACCTTC. As protein: CASSLDPQGDYGYTF.

The chain links TRBV5-1 to TRBJ2-1; TRBD2 matches 10 bases. The CDR3 runs 15 residues. CDR1 SGHRS and CDR2 YFSETQ come from the germline V gene. The ends lost 5 bases at V and 9 bases at J; junction bases unmatched: 11. The CDR3 sequence is CASRLAGEAWGEQFF. CDR3 nucleotide sequence: TGCGCCAGCAGGCTAGCGGGAGAGGCCTGGGGTGAGCAGTTCTTC.

This chain uses TRBV5-1 with TRBJ2-7; 9 nucleotides agree with TRBD1. This CDR3 comprises 13 residues. J lost 5 bases, V lost 0 bases, and 0 bases had no gene match. Germline CDR1 is SGHRS and CDR2 is YFSETQ. The CDR3 loop reads CASSLGQGDEQYF. CDR3 nucleotides: TGCGCCAGCAGCTTGGGACAGGGGGACGAGCAGTACTTC. Together with reference TRBV5-1 and TRBJ2-7, the CDR3 gives the full variable domain: KAGVTQTPRYLIKTRGQQVTLSCSPISGHRSVSWYQQTPGQGLQFLFEYFSETQRNKGNFPGRFSGRQFSNSRSEMNVSTLELGDSALYLCASSLGQGDEQYFGPGTRLTVT.

This chain links TRBV2 with TRBJ2-5; D assignment may be TRBD1 or TRBD2 (5 bases each). The CDR3 sequence is 14 residues long. V was pared by 6 bases and J by 3 bases, with 14 bases between. From germline, CDR1 is SNHLY and CDR2 FYNNEI. In DNA form, the CDR3 reads TGTGCCAGCAGGGACACTAGGGACGAAGAGACCCAGTACTTC. It yields the protein CASRDTRDEETQYF.

J is TRBJ2-4 and V is TRBV27, with 11 bases aligning to TRBD1. V was clipped by 5 bases and J by 8 bases; unmatched bases: 5. This CDR3 has 14 amino acids. Germline CDR1 reads MNHEY; CDR2 reads SMNVEV (reference sequence). CDR3 protein: CASSARDRGDIQYF. The CDR3 nucleotides read TGTGCCAGCAGTGCCAGGGACAGGGGGGACATTCAGTACTTC.

The chain uses TRBV19 and TRBJ1-1; unclear D gene. In germline, CDR1 is LNHDA, CDR2 SQIVND (reference sequence). The V end lost 7 bases, the J end lost 0 bases, and 9 bases lay between the germline ends. This CDR3 spans 13 amino acids. Here the CDR3 reads CASTQLMNTEAFF. CDR3 coding DNA: TGTGCCAGTACTCAGCTGATGAACACTGAAGCTTTCTTT.

The chain uses TRBV21-1 and TRBJ2-7; whether TRBD2, the table's D call, matches the DNA was not checked. TRBV21-1 is deemed a pseudogene. This CDR3 spans 16 amino acids. CDR3 loop: CASSATSGRISYEQYF. DNA of the CDR3: TGTGCCAGCAGCGCGACTAGCGGGAGGATCTCCTACGAGCAGTACTTC.

This chain uses TRBV11-2 with TRBJ1-3; the D gene is possibly TRBD1 (5 bases). This CDR3 is built from 13 residues. Germline V gene data show CDR1 as SGHAT and CDR2 as FQNNGV. V was clipped by 0 bases and J by 10 bases, with 10 bases between them. The CDR3 nucleotides read TGTGCCAGCAGCTTAGATCAGAGGGGTACCATATATTTT. This codes for CASSLDQRGTIYF.

The chain has TRBV4-1 and TRBJ2-5, with 9 nucleotides matching TRBD1. With 1 base clipped from V and 5 bases from J, the junction kept 5 bases outside the gene matches. Germline V lookup: CDR1 MGHRA, CDR2 YSYEKL. This CDR3 has 15 amino acids. CDR3 protein: CASSQGQGDAETQYF. CDR3 nucleotides: TGCGCCAGCAGCCAAGGACAGGGGGATGCGGAGACCCAGTACTTC.